Listed below are T cell receptor beta chains from one sample, sequenced in a study of CD8 T cells in Susac syndrome. TCRdb fed the immunoSEQ multiplex PCR reads into MiXCR, producing one record per CDR3 protein. The table has 250,000 to 300,000 distinct CDR3 sequences, approximately 89% seen once; the top ten hold 0.18%. The sequencing sample was made of CD8+ T cells from PBMCs. These receptors were collected from a human donor with multiple sclerosis. CDR3s include the opening cysteine and the closing phenylalanine or tryptophan. D genes are given only for firm matches. Size tells how often a clone was seen (once, few, many) or the class of an expanded clone, and some rows leave it out.

size	V	D	J	CDR3	DNA
NA	TRBV4-3	TRBD1	TRBJ2-2	CASSQTGVNIAGELFF	TGCGCCAGCAGCCAGACAGGGGTTAATATCGCCGGGGAGCTGTTTTTT
NA	TRBV15	NA	TRBJ2-2	CATSRQAGTGELFF	TGTGCCACCAGCAGACAAGCTGGCACCGGGGAGCTGTTTTTT
NA	TRBV30	TRBD2	TRBJ2-7	CAWSGVAGVYEQYF	TGTGCCTGGAGCGGGGTAGCGGGCGTCTACGAGCAGTACTTC
once	TRBV28	NA	TRBJ1-2	CASSFSLLDGYTF	TGTGCCAGCAGTTTCTCGTTACTGGATGGCTACACCTTC
NA	TRBV6-2/TRBV6-3	TRBD2	TRBJ2-1	CASSYGASGGNEQFF	TGTGCCAGCAGTTACGGGGCTAGCGGAGGCAATGAGCAGTTCTTC
once	TRBV2	NA	TRBJ1-6	CASSEIVGGNSPLHF	TGTGCCAGCAGTGAAATAGTGGGGGGAAATTCACCCCTCCACTTT
few	TRBV7-8	NA	TRBJ2-5	CASDPLGETQYF	TGTGCCAGCGATCCACTGGGGGAGACCCAGTACTTC
NA	TRBV6-1	NA	TRBJ2-3	CASSEGGSFTDTQYF	TGTGCCAGCAGTGAAGGGGGAAGTTTCACAGATACGCAGTATTTT
NA	TRBV13	NA	TRBJ2-3	CASSFWELASDTQYF	TGTGCCAGCAGCTTTTGGGAGTTGGCTTCGGATACGCAGTATTTT
NA	TRBV10-3	NA	TRBJ1-2	CAIYGSYGYTF	TGTGCCATCTATGGGTCCTATGGCTACACCTTC
NA	TRBV20-1	TRBD2	TRBJ2-7	CSARDYGGTTFYEQYF	TGCAGTGCTAGAGATTATGGCGGGACTACCTTCTACGAGCAGTACTTC
few	TRBV23-1	TRBD2	TRBJ2-1	CASKFGTGTSGPSSYNEQFF	TGCGCCAGCAAATTCGGAACCGGGACTAGCGGCCCAAGCTCCTACAATGAGCAGTTCTTC
NA	TRBV6-5	TRBD2	TRBJ2-2	CASSYSSGRLHTGELFF	TGTGCCAGCAGTTACTCGAGCGGGAGATTGCACACCGGGGAGCTGTTTTTT